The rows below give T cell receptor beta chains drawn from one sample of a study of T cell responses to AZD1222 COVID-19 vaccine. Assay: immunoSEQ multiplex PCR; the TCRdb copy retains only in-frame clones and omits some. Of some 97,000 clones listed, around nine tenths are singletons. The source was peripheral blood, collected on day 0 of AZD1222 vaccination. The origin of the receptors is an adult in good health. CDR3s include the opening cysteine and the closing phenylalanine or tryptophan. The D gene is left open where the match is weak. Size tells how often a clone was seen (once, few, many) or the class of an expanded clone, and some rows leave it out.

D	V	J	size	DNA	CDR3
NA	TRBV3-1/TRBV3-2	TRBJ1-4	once	TGTGCCAGCAGCCAAGAACGGTGGGATGAAAAACTGTTTTTT	CASSQERWDEKLFF
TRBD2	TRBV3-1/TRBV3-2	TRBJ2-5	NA	TGTGCCAGCAGCCAAGGCGGGCGGGGGGGCAACTTC	CASSQGGRGGNF
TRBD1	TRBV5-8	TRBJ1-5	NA	TGTGCCAGCAGCAGCCTGGAACAGGGGGTAATTAATCAGCCCCAGCATTTT	CASSSLEQGVINQPQHF
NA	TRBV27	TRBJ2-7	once	TGTGCCAGCAGGAGAGGTTTTGGTCCCTACGAGCAGTACTTC	CASRRGFGPYEQYF
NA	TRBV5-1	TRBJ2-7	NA	TGCGCCAGCAGCTTGCCCGGACTGGTCTACGAGCAGTACTTC	CASSLPGLVYEQYF
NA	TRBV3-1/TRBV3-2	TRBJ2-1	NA	TGTGCCAGCAGCCAAGATGGGGTCCGGGTCAATGAGCAGTTCTTC	CASSQDGVRVNEQFF
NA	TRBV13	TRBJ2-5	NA	TGTGCCAGCAGCTTAGAACTCCAAGAGACCCAGTACTTC	CASSLELQETQYF
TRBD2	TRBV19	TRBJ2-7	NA	TGTGCCAGTAGTCCCGGGACTAGCGGGAGGGGCTACTCCTACGAGCAGTACTTC	CASSPGTSGRGYSYEQYF
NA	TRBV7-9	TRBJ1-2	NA	TGTGCCAGCAGCTTAGTCGGTGGAGGGATGACCTATGGCTACACCTTC	CASSLVGGGMTYGYTF
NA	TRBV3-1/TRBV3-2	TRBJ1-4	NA	TGTGCCAGCAGCCAAGGAACAGGGTGGGAAAAACTGTTTTTT	CASSQGTGWEKLFF
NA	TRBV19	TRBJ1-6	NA	TGTGCCAGTAGGCCGCAGGGTCGTTCACCCCTCCACTTT	CASRPQGRSPLHF
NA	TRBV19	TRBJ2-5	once	TGTGCCAGTAGTAATCCGGGAGAGGGAGAGACCCAGTACTTC	CASSNPGEGETQYF
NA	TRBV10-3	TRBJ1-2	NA	TGTGCCATCAGTGAGGACAGAAACTATGGCTACACCTTC	CAISEDRNYGYTF
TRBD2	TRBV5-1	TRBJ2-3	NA	TGCGCCAGCAGCCCCCGCGGGAGTGCCGCAGATACGCAGTATTTT	CASSPRGSAADTQYF
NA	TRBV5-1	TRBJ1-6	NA	TGCGCCAGCAGCACTGGAGGATCGGCACAGGAATATTCACCCCTCCACTTT	CASSTGGSAQEYSPLHF
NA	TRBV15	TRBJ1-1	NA	TGTGCCACCAGCAGAGGATGGGGGGGGGACACTGAAGCTTTCTTT	CATSRGWGGDTEAFF
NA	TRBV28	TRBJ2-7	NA	TGTGCCAGCAGATTTAGCTCCTACGAGCAGTACTTC	CASRFSSYEQYF
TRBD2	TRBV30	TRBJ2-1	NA	TGTGCCTGGAGTGTGGGACTAGCGGACAATGAGCAGTTCTTC	CAWSVGLADNEQFF
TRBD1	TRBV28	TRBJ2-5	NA	TGTGCCAGCACCCGGGACAGCCAAGAGACCCAGTACTTC	CASTRDSQETQYF
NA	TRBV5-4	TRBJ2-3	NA	TGTGCCAGCAGTTCGACGGGAGTCAAAGATACGCAGTATTTT	CASSSTGVKDTQYF
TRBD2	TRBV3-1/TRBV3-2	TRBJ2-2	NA	TGTGCCAGCAGCCGGGGACTAGCCACCGGGGAGCTGTTTTTT	CASSRGLATGELFF
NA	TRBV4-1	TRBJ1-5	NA	TGCGCCAGCAGCCAAGATAAGGGAACTCAGCCCCAGCATTTT	CASSQDKGTQPQHF
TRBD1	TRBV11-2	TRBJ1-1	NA	TGTGCCAGCAGCTTGTCGGTAGGGGGCGAGGCCACTGAAGCTTTCTTT	CASSLSVGGEATEAFF
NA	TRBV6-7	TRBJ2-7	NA	TGTGCCAGTGAAATCTACGAGCAGTACTTC	CASEIYEQYF
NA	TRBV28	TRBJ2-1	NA	TGTGCCAGCAAAGCCCAGGCTAACCCCTACAATGAGCAGTTCTTC	CASKAQANPYNEQFF
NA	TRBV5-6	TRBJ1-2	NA	TGTGCCAGCAGCGACAAGCCCCAGGTGAAATCAGGCTACACCTTC	CASSDKPQVKSGYTF
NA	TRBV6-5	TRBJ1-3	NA	TGTGCCAGCATGGTGGAGAGGGGAAACACCATATATTTT	CASMVERGNTIYF
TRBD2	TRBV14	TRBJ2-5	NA	TGTGCCAGCAGCCTCCAAGGGACTAGTCGTGAGACCCAGTACTTC	CASSLQGTSRETQYF
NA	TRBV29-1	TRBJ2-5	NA	TGCAGCGTTGTTTGGGTAATCCCGGGGGAGACCCAGTACTTC	CSVVWVIPGETQYF
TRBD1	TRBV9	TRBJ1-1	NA	TGTGCCAGCAGCGTAGTCACAGGGTCAGGGGGGGCTGAAGCTTTCTTT	CASSVVTGSGGAEAFF
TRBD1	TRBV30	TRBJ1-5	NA	TGTGCCTGGAGTGTACTTGGACAGGGAGGTCAGCCCCAGCATTTT	CAWSVLGQGGQPQHF
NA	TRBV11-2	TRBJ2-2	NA	TGTGCCAGCAGCCCCCTATCCGGGACACAGGGTACCGGGGAGCTGTTTTTT	CASSPLSGTQGTGELFF
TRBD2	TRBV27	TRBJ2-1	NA	TGTGCCAGCAGTGGGGGGGCTAGCGGGCTAAGCTCCTACAATGAGCAGTTCTTC	CASSGGASGLSSYNEQFF
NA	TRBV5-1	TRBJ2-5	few	TGCGCCAGCAGCCCAGTGGGGGAGTCTAGAGAGACCCAGTACTTC	CASSPVGESRETQYF
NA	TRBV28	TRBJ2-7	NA	TGTGCCAGCAACCTCGCCGGGGCAGGGCAGTACTTC	CASNLAGAGQYF
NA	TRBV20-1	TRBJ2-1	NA	TGCAGTGCGTTTAGGGGTAAGCAGTTCTTC	CSAFRGKQFF
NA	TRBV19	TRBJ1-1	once	TGTGCCAGTAGCCTGACCCGGGGAGAGAACACTGAAGCTTTCTTT	CASSLTRGENTEAFF
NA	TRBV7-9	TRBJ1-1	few	TGTGCCAGCAGCTTTACAGGCAACACTGAAGCTTTCTTT	CASSFTGNTEAFF
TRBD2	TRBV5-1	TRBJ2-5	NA	TGCGCCAGCAGCTTGGGGACTAGCGGGAACCAAGAGACCCAGTACTTC	CASSLGTSGNQETQYF
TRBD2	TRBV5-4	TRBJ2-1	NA	TGTGCCAGCAGCTTGGAGGTAGCGGGAGTCAATGAGCAGTTCTTC	CASSLEVAGVNEQFF
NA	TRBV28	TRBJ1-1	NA	TGTGCCAGCGAAGGTCCAGGGGCTAACACTGAAGCTTTCTTT	CASEGPGANTEAFF
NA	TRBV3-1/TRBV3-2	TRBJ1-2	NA	TGTGCCAGCAGCCAAGAGGCTCGGGGCTACACCTTC	CASSQEARGYTF
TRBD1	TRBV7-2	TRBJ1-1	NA	TGTGCCAGCAGCCTAAAGAAGGGCGGCAGGGGGGCCGACACTGAAGCTTTCTTT	CASSLKKGGRGADTEAFF
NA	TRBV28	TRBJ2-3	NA	TGTGCCAGCAGGGAGGTTGCAGATACGCAGTATTTT	CASREVADTQYF
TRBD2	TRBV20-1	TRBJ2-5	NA	TGCAGTGCTAGTCGGACTAGCGGGACGGAGACCCAGTACTTC	CSASRTSGTETQYF
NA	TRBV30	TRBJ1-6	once	TGTGCCTGGAGGAAACAGGGTAGCTCCTATAATTCACCCCTCCACTTT	CAWRKQGSSYNSPLHF
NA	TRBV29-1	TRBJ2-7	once	TGCAGCGTTAAAACAGGGAACCCCTACGAGCAGTACTTC	CSVKTGNPYEQYF
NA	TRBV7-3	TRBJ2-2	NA	TGTGCCAGCAGTTGGCTGGAGGCCGGGGAGCTGTTTTTT	CASSWLEAGELFF
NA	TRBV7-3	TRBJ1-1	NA	TGTGCCAGCAGCTTATATCAAGGCCCAATGAACACTGAAGCTTTCTTT	CASSLYQGPMNTEAFF
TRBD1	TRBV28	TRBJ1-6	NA	TGTGCCAGCAGCACCCCGGGACAGTCTTCACCCCTCCACTTT	CASSTPGQSSPLHF
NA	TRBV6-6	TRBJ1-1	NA	TGTGCCAGCAGTGACAGAGTTGACACTGAAGCTTTCTTT	CASSDRVDTEAFF
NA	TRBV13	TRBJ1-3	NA	TGTGCCAGCACTACCCGAGCTGGAAACACCATATATTTT	CASTTRAGNTIYF
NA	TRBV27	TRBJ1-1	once	TGTGCCAGCAGTCCCAGGGTATGGGGTGAAGCTTTCTTT	CASSPRVWGEAFF
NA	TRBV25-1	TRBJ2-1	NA	TGTGCCAGCAGTGACCCCGGGGGCGACGGTGAGCAGTTCTTC	CASSDPGGDGEQFF
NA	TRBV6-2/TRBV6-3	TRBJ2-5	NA	TGTGCCAGCAGTTTTGGAGCGGAGGGAGGAGAGACCCAGTACTTC	CASSFGAEGGETQYF
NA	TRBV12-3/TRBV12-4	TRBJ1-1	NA	TGTGCCAGCAGTTTTAGGTTCAGTCTCGAGGCTTTCTTT	CASSFRFSLEAFF
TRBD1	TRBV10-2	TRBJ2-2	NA	TGCGCCGGAACCGGGACAGAGAACACCGGGGAGCTGTTTTTT	CAGTGTENTGELFF
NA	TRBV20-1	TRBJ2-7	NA	TGCAGTGCTAGTCATCGGGGTAAACAGCTCGAGCAGTACTTC	CSASHRGKQLEQYF
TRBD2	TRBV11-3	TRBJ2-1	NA	TGTGCCAGCAGCTTAACTAGCGCACACAATGAGCAGTTCTTC	CASSLTSAHNEQFF